Each of the 8 T cell receptor beta chains below was sequenced from the same sample in a study of CD8+ T cells in alopecia areata. The sequencing template was cDNA reverse transcribed from extracted RNA. Repertoires were generated with immunoSEQ multiplex PCR, while TCRdb's copy carries only in-frame clones and drops some. Here the sample spans over 150,000 clones, approximately 62% being singletons. The source material was CD4+ T cells sorted from blood, sampled at week 0. The receptors were gathered from a human donor with alopecia areata.

In its sample, this clone was seen many times. The chain uses TRBV15 and TRBJ2-4; D might be TRBD1 (6 bases). The germline V and J ends were trimmed by 0 bases and 3 bases, with 9 bases remaining between them. This CDR3 contains 15 residues. In germline, CDR1 is LNHNV, CDR2 YYDKDF (reference sequence). The CDR3 spells CATSRDKGGKNIQYF. The CDR3 coding sequence is TGTGCCACCAGCAGAGATAAAGGGGGCAAAAACATTCAGTACTTC. Variable domain in full (rest from reference TRBV15 and TRBJ2-4): DAMVIQNPRYQVTQFGKPVTLSCSQTLNHNVMYWYQQKSSQAPKLLFHYYDKDFNNEADTPDNFQSRRPNTSFCFLDIRSPGLGDTAMYLCATSRDKGGKNIQYFGAGTRLSVL.

The gene calls are TRBV30 and TRBJ1-4; D is ambiguous. The CDR3 is 15 amino acids. The germline V gene encodes CDR1 GTSNPN and CDR2 SVGIG (reference sequence). Deletions cut 2 bases from V and 0 bases from J, with 10 bases between. Written as DNA, the CDR3 is TGTGCCTGGAGTTTTAACCGAGCAACTAATGAAAAACTGTTTTTT. It is translated as CAWSFNRATNEKLFF.

The gene calls are TRBV29-1 and TRBJ1-2, with D unresolved. CDR3 length: 12 residues. V shed 3 bases and J shed 8 bases, with 13 bases lying between them. The germline V gene has CDR1 SQVTM and CDR2 ANQGSEA. The chain's CDR3 is CSVDREGVGYTF. The CDR3 DNA is TGCAGCGTTGATCGGGAGGGTGTGGGCTACACCTTC.

The genes are TRBV30 and TRBJ1-1, with D tentatively TRBD1 (6 bases). The ends were cut back, 2 bases at V and 5 bases at J, with 12 bases in the middle. CDR1 GTSNPN and CDR2 SVGIG come from the germline V gene (reference sequence). This CDR3 is built from 13 residues. The CDR3 DNA follows: TGTGCCTGGAGTTCGCTAAGGGGGACTGAAGCTTTCTTT. As protein: CAWSSLRGTEAFF.

J is TRBJ2-7 and V is TRBV29-1; 8 bases match TRBD1. From germline, CDR1 is SQVTM and CDR2 ANQGSEA. This CDR3 comprises 12 residues. V was pared by 5 bases and J by 5 bases, with 5 bases of the junction left unmatched. The CDR3 bases are TGCAGCGTTTTCCGGACAGGGCACGAGCAGTACTTC. Translating it yields CSVFRTGHEQYF.

This chain uses TRBV5-6 with TRBJ2-3, with a possible D match to TRBD1 (7 bases). CDR3 length: 15 amino acids. Germline CDR1 and CDR2: SGHDT and YYEEEE. The V gene lost 4 bases and the J gene lost 2 bases, with 14 bases spanning the gap. The CDR3 DNA follows: TGTGCCAGCAGCCCAGGGGGACTCCCCACAGATACGCAGTATTTT. It specifies CASSPGGLPTDTQYF.

The chain uses TRBV4-3 and TRBJ1-1; no clear D. Germline V gene data show CDR1 as LGHNA and CDR2 as YSLEER. The CDR3 runs to 13 residues. Trimming left V 4 bases short and J 1 base short, with 7 bases between. The CDR3 reads CASSRAANTEAFF. The CDR3 region has the DNA TGCGCCAGCAGCCGGGCTGCGAACACTGAAGCTTTCTTT.

The V and J genes are TRBV30 and TRBJ1-4; no firm D call. CDR3 length: 12 residues. Trimming removed 4 bases at V and 8 bases at J, with 11 bases between. Germline V gene lookup returns CDR1 GTSNPN and CDR2 SVGIG (reference sequence). CDR3: CAWNNRGEKLFF. The CDR3 DNA reads TGTGCCTGGAATAACCGCGGAGAAAAACTGTTTTTT. Looking up the rest from reference TRBV30 and TRBJ1-4 gives the full variable domain: SQTIHQWPATLVQPVGSPLSLECTVEGTSNPNLYWYRQAAGRGLQLLFYSVGIGQISSEVPQNLSASRPQDRQFILSSKKLLLSDSGFYLCAWNNRGEKLFFGSGTQLSVL.